The following is a T cell receptor (beta chain) sequence with its context. J gave up 5 bases and V 1 base, and 4 bases lay outside the gene matches. The CDR3 runs to 15 residues. Germline V lookup: CDR1 SGHRS, CDR2 YFSETQ. It was with random hexamers that roughly 0.45 to 1 ug RNA was reverse transcribed. The amplification used immunoSEQ multiplex PCR on TCR beta CDR3; it spanned 54 Vbeta and 13 Jbeta. TCRdb reanalysed the immunoSEQ multiplex PCR reads using MiXCR and keeps one entry per CDR3 protein. The sample includes roughly 200,000 distinct CDR3 sequences, around 93% of them seen just once. This sample is part of a study of CD8 T cells in Susac syndrome.

Sample: CD4+ T cells from PBMCs. The TCR sequence derives from a human donor in good health. The J gene is TRBJ2-5, the V gene TRBV5-1; 11 bases are shared with TRBD2. The CDR3 DNA follows: TGCGCCAGCAGCTTGTCGACTAGCGGGGCTGAGACCCAGTACTTC. It translates to CASSLSTSGAETQYF. Based on the CDR3 plus reference TRBV5-1 and TRBJ2-5, the full variable domain is KAGVTQTPRYLIKTRGQQVTLSCSPISGHRSVSWYQQTPGQGLQFLFEYFSETQRNKGNFPGRFSGRQFSNSRSEMNVSTLELGDSALYLCASSLSTSGAETQYFGPGTRLLVL.